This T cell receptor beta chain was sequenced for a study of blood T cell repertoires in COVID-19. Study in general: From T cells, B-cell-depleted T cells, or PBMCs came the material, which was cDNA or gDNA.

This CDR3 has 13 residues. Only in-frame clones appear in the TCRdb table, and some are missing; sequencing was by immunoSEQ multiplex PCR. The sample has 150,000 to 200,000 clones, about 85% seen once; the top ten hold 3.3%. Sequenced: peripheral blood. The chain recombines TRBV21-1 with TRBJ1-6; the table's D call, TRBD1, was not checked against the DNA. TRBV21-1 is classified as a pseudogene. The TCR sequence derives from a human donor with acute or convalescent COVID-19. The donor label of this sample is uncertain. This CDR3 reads CASSRGQNSPLHF. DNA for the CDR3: TGTGCCAGCTCCAGGGGGCAAAATTCACCCCTCCACTTT.